A selection of T cell receptor beta chains follows, all from one sample in a study of cytomegalovirus exposure and HLA in healthy donors. The repertoire was sequenced with immunoSEQ multiplex PCR; TCRdb's copy has only in-frame clones and lacks some. Of approximately 190,000 clones listed, 82% are singletons. Sequenced: PBMCs. These receptors all stem from a boy aged 2 to 10 in good health and CMV-seronegative. Each CDR3 is given with its conserved first and last residue. Fields, in order: CDR3 length, D gene, clone size, J gene, V gene, CDR3 protein, CDR3 DNA. A D gene is named only where the DNA matches it firmly. Size values are once, few and many counts, or a class for expanded clones, and some rows have none.

len: 14; d_gene: NA; abundance: few; j_gene: TRBJ2-3; v_gene: TRBV6-5; CDR3aa: CASSYSRPTDTQYF; CDR3nt: TGTGCCAGCAGTTACTCGAGGCCCACAGATACGCAGTATTTT
len: 16; d_gene: TRBD2; abundance: NA; j_gene: TRBJ2-1; v_gene: TRBV2; CDR3aa: CASSATSGGTYNEQFF; CDR3nt: TGTGCCAGCAGTGCAACTAGCGGGGGGACCTACAATGAGCAGTTCTTC
len: 14; d_gene: NA; abundance: NA; j_gene: TRBJ1-3; v_gene: TRBV7-9; CDR3aa: CASHIGGGGNTIYF; CDR3nt: TGTGCCAGCCATATCGGGGGAGGTGGAAACACCATATATTTT
len: 15; d_gene: TRBD1; abundance: NA; j_gene: TRBJ1-1; v_gene: TRBV5-1; CDR3aa: CASSSQGARGTEAFF; CDR3nt: TGCGCCAGCAGCTCACAGGGGGCGCGGGGCACTGAAGCTTTCTTT
len: 14; d_gene: NA; abundance: NA; j_gene: TRBJ1-3; v_gene: TRBV18; CDR3aa: CASSPREAGNTIYF; CDR3nt: TGTGCCAGCTCACCAAGAGAAGCGGGAAACACCATATATTTT
len: 16; d_gene: TRBD1; abundance: NA; j_gene: TRBJ1-1; v_gene: TRBV5-1; CDR3aa: CASSLRQGARNTEAFF; CDR3nt: TGCGCCAGCAGCCTGCGACAGGGGGCAAGGAACACTGAAGCTTTCTTT
len: 14; d_gene: NA; abundance: NA; j_gene: TRBJ1-2; v_gene: TRBV30; CDR3aa: CAWSGGQGIYGYTF; CDR3nt: TGTGCCTGGAGTGGGGGTCAGGGAATCTATGGCTACACCTTC
len: 17; d_gene: TRBD2; abundance: NA; j_gene: TRBJ2-7; v_gene: TRBV11-2; CDR3aa: CASSSWRLAGVHYEQYF; CDR3nt: TGTGCCAGCAGCTCCTGGCGACTAGCGGGGGTTCATTACGAGCAGTACTTC
len: 12; d_gene: NA; abundance: NA; j_gene: TRBJ1-2; v_gene: TRBV9; CDR3aa: CASSPYRAGYTF; CDR3nt: TGTGCCAGCAGCCCCTACAGGGCTGGCTACACCTTC
len: 13; d_gene: NA; abundance: NA; j_gene: TRBJ2-3; v_gene: TRBV7-3; CDR3aa: CASSSTWADTQYF; CDR3nt: TGTGCCAGCAGCTCCACGTGGGCTGATACGCAGTATTTT
len: 14; d_gene: NA; abundance: NA; j_gene: TRBJ2-7; v_gene: TRBV13; CDR3aa: CASSSPGARYEQYF; CDR3nt: TGTGCCAGCAGCTCCCCAGGGGCCCGATACGAGCAGTACTTC
len: 15; d_gene: NA; abundance: NA; j_gene: TRBJ1-4; v_gene: TRBV19; CDR3aa: CASSDPLGSNEKLFF; CDR3nt: TGTGCCAGTAGTGACCCTCTGGGGAGTAATGAAAAACTGTTTTTT
len: 11; d_gene: NA; abundance: NA; j_gene: TRBJ2-1; v_gene: TRBV6-6; CDR3aa: CASSPRLGQFF; CDR3nt: TGTGCCAGCAGTCCGAGACTAGGGCAGTTCTTC
len: 15; d_gene: NA; abundance: NA; j_gene: TRBJ1-5; v_gene: TRBV7-6; CDR3aa: CASSLGPGGDQPQHF; CDR3nt: TGTGCCAGCAGCTTAGGTCCGGGGGGAGACCAGCCCCAGCATTTT
len: 12; d_gene: NA; abundance: few; j_gene: TRBJ2-7; v_gene: TRBV5-1; CDR3aa: CASSLNRDEQYF; CDR3nt: TGCGCCAGCAGCTTAAACAGGGACGAGCAGTACTTC
len: 19; d_gene: TRBD1; abundance: NA; j_gene: TRBJ2-7; v_gene: TRBV9; CDR3aa: CASSVARWQWGQGTYEQYF; CDR3nt: TGTGCCAGCAGCGTAGCCCGATGGCAATGGGGACAGGGGACCTACGAGCAGTACTTC
len: 15; d_gene: TRBD1; abundance: NA; j_gene: TRBJ1-1; v_gene: TRBV13; CDR3aa: CASRKPGQLSTEAFF; CDR3nt: TGTGCCAGCAGAAAACCGGGACAGCTTTCCACTGAAGCTTTCTTT
len: 14; d_gene: TRBD1; abundance: few; j_gene: TRBJ2-2; v_gene: TRBV5-1; CDR3aa: CASSEGANTGELFF; CDR3nt: TGCGCCAGCAGCGAGGGGGCCAACACCGGGGAGCTGTTTTTT
len: 19; d_gene: NA; abundance: NA; j_gene: TRBJ1-1; v_gene: TRBV19; CDR3aa: CASARTGRETDDGNTEAFF; CDR3nt: TGTGCCAGTGCCCGAACGGGACGGGAGACTGATGACGGGAACACTGAAGCTTTCTTT
len: 15; d_gene: TRBD2; abundance: NA; j_gene: TRBJ2-5; v_gene: TRBV2; CDR3aa: CASSGTSGVQETQYF; CDR3nt: TGTGCCAGCAGTGGGACTAGCGGGGTTCAAGAGACCCAGTACTTC
len: 16; d_gene: NA; abundance: NA; j_gene: TRBJ1-2; v_gene: TRBV5-1; CDR3aa: CASSLGFTGIGYGYTF; CDR3nt: TGCGCCAGCAGCTTGGGCTTCACGGGTATAGGCTATGGCTACACCTTC
len: 15; d_gene: NA; abundance: NA; j_gene: TRBJ2-5; v_gene: TRBV6-5; CDR3aa: CASSYSRLQGETQYF; CDR3nt: TGTGCCAGCAGTTACTCACGGCTTCAGGGGGAGACCCAGTACTTC
len: 15; d_gene: TRBD2; abundance: NA; j_gene: TRBJ2-7; v_gene: TRBV7-2; CDR3aa: CASSGERGGSYEQYF; CDR3nt: TGTGCCAGCAGCGGTGAGCGGGGGGGCTCCTACGAGCAGTACTTC
len: 17; d_gene: TRBD1; abundance: NA; j_gene: TRBJ1-2; v_gene: TRBV4-2; CDR3aa: CASSRRLQGQGKSGYTF; CDR3nt: TGTGCCAGCAGCCGCCGACTGCAGGGACAGGGGAAGAGTGGCTACACCTTC
len: 16; d_gene: NA; abundance: NA; j_gene: TRBJ1-2; v_gene: TRBV9; CDR3aa: CASSVGGLISAEGYTF; CDR3nt: TGTGCCAGCAGCGTAGGGGGTCTCATCTCAGCGGAGGGCTACACCTTC
len: 15; d_gene: NA; abundance: NA; j_gene: TRBJ2-6; v_gene: TRBV5-6; CDR3aa: CASSGTPLGANVLTF; CDR3nt: TGTGCCAGCAGCGGGACACCCCTCGGGGCCAACGTCCTGACTTTC
len: 13; d_gene: TRBD1; abundance: NA; j_gene: TRBJ1-2; v_gene: TRBV27; CDR3aa: CASSFGGGEGYTF; CDR3nt: TGTGCCAGCAGTTTTGGAGGGGGCGAAGGCTACACCTTC
len: 14; d_gene: TRBD1; abundance: NA; j_gene: TRBJ1-4; v_gene: TRBV19; CDR3aa: CASSPGTGGRKLFF; CDR3nt: TGTGCCAGTAGTCCCGGGACAGGGGGCCGAAAACTGTTTTTT
len: 17; d_gene: NA; abundance: few; j_gene: TRBJ2-3; v_gene: TRBV4-3; CDR3aa: CASSQDMPGTLSDTQYF; CDR3nt: TGCGCCAGCAGCCAAGACATGCCGGGTACCTTATCAGATACGCAGTATTTT
len: 16; d_gene: NA; abundance: once; j_gene: TRBJ1-2; v_gene: TRBV19; CDR3aa: CASSIRTGGLLDGYTF; CDR3nt: TGTGCCAGTAGTATCCGGACGGGGGGTTTATTAGATGGCTACACCTTC
len: 15; d_gene: NA; abundance: NA; j_gene: TRBJ1-1; v_gene: TRBV5-1; CDR3aa: CASSLGGGPNTEAFF; CDR3nt: TGCGCCAGCAGCTTGGGGGGGGGTCCGAACACTGAAGCTTTCTTT
len: 17; d_gene: TRBD1; abundance: NA; j_gene: TRBJ1-2; v_gene: TRBV9; CDR3aa: CASSVEGIWTGKDGYTF; CDR3nt: TGTGCCAGCAGCGTAGAGGGCATATGGACAGGGAAGGATGGCTACACCTTC
len: 14; d_gene: NA; abundance: once; j_gene: TRBJ2-2; v_gene: TRBV10-3; CDR3aa: CAAEGGDVTGELFF; CDR3nt: TGTGCCGCGGAGGGGGGGGACGTTACCGGGGAGCTGTTTTTT
len: 14; d_gene: NA; abundance: NA; j_gene: TRBJ2-7; v_gene: TRBV13; CDR3aa: CASSFATGVHEQYF; CDR3nt: TGTGCCAGCAGCTTCGCAACCGGGGTCCACGAGCAGTACTTC
len: 17; d_gene: TRBD2; abundance: NA; j_gene: TRBJ2-7; v_gene: TRBV11-2; CDR3aa: CASRPVGPRLAGYEQYF; CDR3nt: TGTGCCAGCAGACCCGTTGGCCCCAGACTAGCGGGCTACGAGCAGTACTTC
len: 13; d_gene: NA; abundance: few; j_gene: TRBJ2-1; v_gene: TRBV5-6; CDR3aa: CASSVQGSNEQFF; CDR3nt: TGTGCCAGCAGCGTCCAGGGGAGTAATGAGCAGTTCTTC
len: 16; d_gene: TRBD1; abundance: NA; j_gene: TRBJ1-2; v_gene: TRBV19; CDR3aa: CASSTTGVRANYGYTF; CDR3nt: TGTGCCAGTAGTACGACAGGGGTTCGCGCCAACTATGGCTACACCTTC
len: 16; d_gene: TRBD1; abundance: NA; j_gene: TRBJ1-4; v_gene: TRBV27; CDR3aa: CASSSRYRGGNEKLFF; CDR3nt: TGTGCCAGCAGTTCCAGATACAGGGGAGGTAATGAAAAACTGTTTTTT
len: 16; d_gene: TRBD1; abundance: NA; j_gene: TRBJ2-1; v_gene: TRBV7-2; CDR3aa: CASSLERDRGSNEQFF; CDR3nt: TGTGCCAGCAGCTTGGAGAGGGACAGGGGATCGAATGAGCAGTTCTTC
len: 15; d_gene: NA; abundance: once; j_gene: TRBJ1-3; v_gene: TRBV5-1; CDR3aa: CASSLEGYSGNTIYF; CDR3nt: TGCGCCAGCAGCTTGGAGGGGTACTCTGGAAACACCATATATTTT
len: 14; d_gene: TRBD1; abundance: NA; j_gene: TRBJ2-5; v_gene: TRBV6-1; CDR3aa: CASTWTGRRETQYF; CDR3nt: TGTGCCAGCACCTGGACAGGGAGGAGAGAGACCCAGTACTTC
len: 16; d_gene: NA; abundance: NA; j_gene: TRBJ2-4; v_gene: TRBV10-1; CDR3aa: CASSLGQPLAKNIQYF; CDR3nt: TGCGCCAGCAGCCTCGGACAGCCTCTAGCCAAAAACATTCAGTACTTC
len: 13; d_gene: NA; abundance: NA; j_gene: TRBJ2-1; v_gene: TRBV25-1; CDR3aa: CASSELGGNEQFF; CDR3nt: TGTGCCAGCAGTGAATTAGGAGGGAATGAGCAGTTCTTC
len: 17; d_gene: NA; abundance: once; j_gene: TRBJ2-6; v_gene: TRBV4-3; CDR3aa: CASSRYSTHSGANVLTF; CDR3nt: TGCGCCAGCAGCCGCTACTCGACACACTCTGGGGCCAACGTCCTGACTTTC
len: 14; d_gene: NA; abundance: NA; j_gene: TRBJ1-3; v_gene: TRBV5-6; CDR3aa: CASSFGASGNTIYF; CDR3nt: TGTGCCAGCAGCTTTGGGGCCTCTGGAAACACCATATATTTT
len: 12; d_gene: NA; abundance: NA; j_gene: TRBJ2-7; v_gene: TRBV10-3; CDR3aa: CAISETGPEQYF; CDR3nt: TGTGCCATCAGTGAGACAGGGCCCGAGCAGTACTTC
len: 13; d_gene: NA; abundance: few; j_gene: TRBJ2-7; v_gene: TRBV10-2; CDR3aa: CASSGPGYYEQYF; CDR3nt: TGCGCCAGCAGCGGACCGGGGTACTACGAGCAGTACTTC
len: 14; d_gene: NA; abundance: NA; j_gene: TRBJ2-5; v_gene: TRBV7-2; CDR3aa: CASRTGSGEETQYF; CDR3nt: TGTGCCAGCAGGACGGGATCCGGGGAAGAGACCCAGTACTTC
len: 15; d_gene: TRBD2; abundance: NA; j_gene: TRBJ2-2; v_gene: TRBV9; CDR3aa: CASSVRSGGTGELFF; CDR3nt: TGTGCCAGCAGCGTAAGGAGCGGGGGCACCGGGGAGCTGTTTTTT
len: 15; d_gene: TRBD1; abundance: NA; j_gene: TRBJ1-3; v_gene: TRBV6-5; CDR3aa: CASSYSGTGGYTIYF; CDR3nt: TGTGCCAGCAGTTACTCGGGGACAGGGGGATACACCATATATTTT
len: 15; d_gene: NA; abundance: NA; j_gene: TRBJ1-1; v_gene: TRBV4-2; CDR3aa: CASRNWGGRETEAFF; CDR3nt: TGTGCCAGCAGGAACTGGGGAGGGAGAGAAACTGAAGCTTTCTTT
len: 15; d_gene: TRBD1; abundance: NA; j_gene: TRBJ1-2; v_gene: TRBV6-5; CDR3aa: CASSYSGTGFYGYTF; CDR3nt: TGTGCCAGCAGTTACTCGGGGACAGGGTTCTATGGCTACACCTTC
len: 15; d_gene: TRBD1; abundance: NA; j_gene: TRBJ1-4; v_gene: TRBV18; CDR3aa: CASSPPTGGNEKLFF; CDR3nt: TGTGCCAGCTCACCACCAACAGGGGGAAATGAAAAACTGTTTTTT
len: 12; d_gene: NA; abundance: NA; j_gene: TRBJ2-3; v_gene: TRBV2; CDR3aa: CASRLATDTQYF; CDR3nt: TGTGCCAGCAGACTAGCCACAGATACGCAGTATTTT
len: 15; d_gene: TRBD1; abundance: NA; j_gene: TRBJ1-1; v_gene: TRBV9; CDR3aa: CASSGRGQGRTEAFF; CDR3nt: TGTGCCAGCAGCGGCCGAGGACAGGGGAGGACTGAAGCTTTCTTT